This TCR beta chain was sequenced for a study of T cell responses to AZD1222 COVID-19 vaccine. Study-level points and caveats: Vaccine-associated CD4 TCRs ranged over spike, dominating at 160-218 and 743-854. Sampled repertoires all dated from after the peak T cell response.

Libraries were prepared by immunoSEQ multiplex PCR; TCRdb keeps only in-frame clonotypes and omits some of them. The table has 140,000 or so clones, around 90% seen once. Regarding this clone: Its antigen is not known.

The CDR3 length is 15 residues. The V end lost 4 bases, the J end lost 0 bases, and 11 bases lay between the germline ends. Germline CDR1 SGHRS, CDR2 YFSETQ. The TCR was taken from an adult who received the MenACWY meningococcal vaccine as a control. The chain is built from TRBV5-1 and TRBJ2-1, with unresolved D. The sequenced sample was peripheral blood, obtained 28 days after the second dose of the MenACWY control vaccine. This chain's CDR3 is CASSQMVGSYNEQFF. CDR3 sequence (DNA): TGCGCCAGCAGCCAAATGGTGGGCTCCTACAATGAGCAGTTCTTC.